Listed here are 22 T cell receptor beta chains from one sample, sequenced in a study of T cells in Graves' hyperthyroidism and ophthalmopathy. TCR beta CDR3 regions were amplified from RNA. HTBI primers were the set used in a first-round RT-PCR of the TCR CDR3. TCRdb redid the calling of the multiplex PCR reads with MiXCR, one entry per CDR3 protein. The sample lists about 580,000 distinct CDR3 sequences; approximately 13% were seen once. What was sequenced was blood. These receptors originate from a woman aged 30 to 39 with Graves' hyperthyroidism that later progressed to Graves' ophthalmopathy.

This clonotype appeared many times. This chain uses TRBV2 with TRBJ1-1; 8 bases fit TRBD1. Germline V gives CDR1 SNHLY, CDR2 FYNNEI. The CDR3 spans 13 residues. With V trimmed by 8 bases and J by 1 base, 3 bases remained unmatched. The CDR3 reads CASAGTGNTEAFF. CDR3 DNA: TGTGCCAGCGCCGGGACAGGGAACACTGAAGCTTTCTTT.

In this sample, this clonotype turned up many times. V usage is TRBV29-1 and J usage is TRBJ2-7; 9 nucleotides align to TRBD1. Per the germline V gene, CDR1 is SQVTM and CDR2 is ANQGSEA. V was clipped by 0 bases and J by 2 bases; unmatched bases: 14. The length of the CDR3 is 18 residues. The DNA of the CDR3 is TGCAGCGTTGAAGATCCGACTTCGGGACAGGGATCCCCCTACGAGCAGTACTTC. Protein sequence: CSVEDPTSGQGSPYEQYF.

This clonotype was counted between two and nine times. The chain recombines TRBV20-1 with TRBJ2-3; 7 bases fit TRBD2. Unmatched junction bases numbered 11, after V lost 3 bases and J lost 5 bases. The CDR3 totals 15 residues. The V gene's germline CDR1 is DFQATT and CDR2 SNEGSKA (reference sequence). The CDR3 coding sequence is TGCAGTGCTAGTGGCGCGGGAGTACGTGGAGATACGCAGTATTTT. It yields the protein CSASGAGVRGDTQYF.

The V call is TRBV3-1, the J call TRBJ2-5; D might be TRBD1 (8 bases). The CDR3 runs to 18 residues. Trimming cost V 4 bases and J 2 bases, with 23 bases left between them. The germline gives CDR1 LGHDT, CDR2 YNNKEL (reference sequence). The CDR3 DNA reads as TGTGCCAGCAGCCCTCTCCTCGGACAGGGAGGGGGGCAAGAGACCCAGTACTTC. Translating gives CASSPLLGQGGGQETQYF.

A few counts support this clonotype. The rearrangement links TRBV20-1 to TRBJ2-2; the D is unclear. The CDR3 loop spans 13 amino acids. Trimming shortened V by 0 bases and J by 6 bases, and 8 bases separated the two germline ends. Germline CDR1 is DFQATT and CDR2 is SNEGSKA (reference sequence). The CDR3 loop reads CSARDGVAGELFF. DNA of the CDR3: TGCAGTGCTAGAGATGGGGTGGCCGGGGAGCTGTTTTTT.

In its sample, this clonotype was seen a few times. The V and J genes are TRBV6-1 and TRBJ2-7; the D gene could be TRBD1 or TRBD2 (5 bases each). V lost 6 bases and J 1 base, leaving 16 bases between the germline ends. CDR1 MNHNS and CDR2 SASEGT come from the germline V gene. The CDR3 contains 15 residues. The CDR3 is CASSPIGAGSYEQYF. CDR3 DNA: TGTGCCAGCAGCCCAATTGGGGCGGGTTCCTACGAGCAGTACTTC.

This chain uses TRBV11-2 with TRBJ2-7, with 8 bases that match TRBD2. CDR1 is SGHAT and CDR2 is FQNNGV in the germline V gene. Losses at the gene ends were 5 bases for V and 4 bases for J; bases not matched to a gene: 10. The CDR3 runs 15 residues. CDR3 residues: CASSQQLAVSYEQYF. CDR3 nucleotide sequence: TGTGCCAGCAGCCAGCAACTAGCGGTTAGTTACGAGCAGTACTTC.

Here the CDR3 reads CASSRGQPNYGYTF. The CDR3 coding sequence is TGTGCCAGCAGCCGGGGACAGCCAAACTATGGCTACACCTTC. This chain links TRBV5-6 with TRBJ1-2; 7 nucleotides match TRBD1. The CDR3 has 14 residues. Per the germline V gene, CDR1 is SGHDT and CDR2 is YYEEEE. Trimming at V came to 4 bases and at J to 2 bases, leaving 5 bases not matched to a gene.

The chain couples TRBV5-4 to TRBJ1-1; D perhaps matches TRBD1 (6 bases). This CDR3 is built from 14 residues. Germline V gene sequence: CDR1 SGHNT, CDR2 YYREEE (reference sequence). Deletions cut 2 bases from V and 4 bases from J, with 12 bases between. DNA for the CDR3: TGTGCCAGCAGCTTTAGGGGGGGAAGCACTGAAGCTTTCTTT. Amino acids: CASSFRGGSTEAFF.

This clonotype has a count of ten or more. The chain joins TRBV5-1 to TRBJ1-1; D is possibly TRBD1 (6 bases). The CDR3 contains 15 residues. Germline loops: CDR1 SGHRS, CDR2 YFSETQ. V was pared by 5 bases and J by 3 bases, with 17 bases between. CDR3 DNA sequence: TGCGCCAGCAGTGCTGGTAGGGGGGGAGACACTGAAGCTTTCTTT. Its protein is CASSAGRGGDTEAFF.

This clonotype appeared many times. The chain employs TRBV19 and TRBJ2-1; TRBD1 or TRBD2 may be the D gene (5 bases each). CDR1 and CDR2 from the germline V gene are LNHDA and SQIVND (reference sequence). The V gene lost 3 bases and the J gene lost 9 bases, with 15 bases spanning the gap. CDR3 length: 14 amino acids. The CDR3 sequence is CASSIEGQAGEQFF. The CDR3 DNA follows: TGTGCCAGTAGTATTGAGGGGCAGGCCGGTGAGCAGTTCTTC.

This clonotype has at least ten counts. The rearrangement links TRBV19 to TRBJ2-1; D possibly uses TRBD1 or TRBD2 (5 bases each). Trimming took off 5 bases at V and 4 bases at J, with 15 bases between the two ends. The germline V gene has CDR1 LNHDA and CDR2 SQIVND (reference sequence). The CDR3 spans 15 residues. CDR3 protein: CASSPGPWGYNEQFF. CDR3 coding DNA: TGTGCCAGTAGTCCCGGACCCTGGGGGTACAATGAGCAGTTCTTC. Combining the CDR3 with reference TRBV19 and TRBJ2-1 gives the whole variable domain DGGITQSPKYLFRKEGQNVTLSCEQNLNHDAMYWYRQDPGQGLRLIYYSQIVNDFQKGDIAEGYSVSREKKESFPLTVTSAQKNPTAFYLCASSPGPWGYNEQFFGPGTRLTVL.

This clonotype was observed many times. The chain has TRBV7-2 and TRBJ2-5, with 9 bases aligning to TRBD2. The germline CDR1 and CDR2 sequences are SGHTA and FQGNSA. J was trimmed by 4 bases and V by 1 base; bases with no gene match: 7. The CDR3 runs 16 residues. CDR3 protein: CASSLGAGGGGETQYF. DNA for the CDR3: TGTGCCAGCAGCTTAGGGGCGGGAGGGGGAGGAGAGACCCAGTACTTC.

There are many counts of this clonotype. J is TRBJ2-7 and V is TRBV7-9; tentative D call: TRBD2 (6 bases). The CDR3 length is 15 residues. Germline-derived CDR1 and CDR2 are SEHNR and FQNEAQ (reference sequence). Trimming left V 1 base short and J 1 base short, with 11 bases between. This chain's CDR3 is CASSLELGRSYEQYF. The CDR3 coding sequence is TGTGCCAGCAGCTTAGAATTGGGGAGGTCCTACGAGCAGTACTTC. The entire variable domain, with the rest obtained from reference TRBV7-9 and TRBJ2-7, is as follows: DTGVSQNPRHKITKRGQNVTFRCDPISEHNRLYWYRQTLGQGPEFLTYFQNEAQLEKSRLLSDRFSAERPKGSFSTLEIQRTEQGDSAMYLCASSLELGRSYEQYFGPGTRLTVT.

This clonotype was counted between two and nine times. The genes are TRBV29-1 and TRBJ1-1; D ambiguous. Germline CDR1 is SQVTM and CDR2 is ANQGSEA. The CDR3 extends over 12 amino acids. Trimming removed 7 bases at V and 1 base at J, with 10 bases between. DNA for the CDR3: TGCAGCGCTGGGAGCGGGAACACTGAAGCTTTCTTT. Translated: CSAGSGNTEAFF.

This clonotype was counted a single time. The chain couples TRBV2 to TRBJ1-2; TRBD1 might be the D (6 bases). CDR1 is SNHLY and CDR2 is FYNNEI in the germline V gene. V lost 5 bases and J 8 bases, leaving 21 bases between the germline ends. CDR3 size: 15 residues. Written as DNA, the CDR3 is TGTGCCAGCAGTTACTCGAACGGAGGCAGGGGAGGCTACACCTTC. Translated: CASSYSNGGRGGYTF.

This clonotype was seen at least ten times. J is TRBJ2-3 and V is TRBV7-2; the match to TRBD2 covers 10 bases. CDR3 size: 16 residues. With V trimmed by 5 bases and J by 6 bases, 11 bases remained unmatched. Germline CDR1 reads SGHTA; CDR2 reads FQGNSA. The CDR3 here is CASSLSSGSAPDTQYF. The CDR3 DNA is TGTGCCAGCAGCCTCTCTAGCGGGAGTGCGCCCGATACGCAGTATTTT.

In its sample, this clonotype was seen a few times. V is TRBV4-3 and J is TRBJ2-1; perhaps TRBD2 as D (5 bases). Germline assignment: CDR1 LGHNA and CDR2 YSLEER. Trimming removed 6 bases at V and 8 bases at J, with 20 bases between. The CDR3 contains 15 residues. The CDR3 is CASSHQLGVMDEQFF. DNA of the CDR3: TGCGCCAGCAGTCATCAACTCGGGGTCATGGATGAGCAGTTCTTC.

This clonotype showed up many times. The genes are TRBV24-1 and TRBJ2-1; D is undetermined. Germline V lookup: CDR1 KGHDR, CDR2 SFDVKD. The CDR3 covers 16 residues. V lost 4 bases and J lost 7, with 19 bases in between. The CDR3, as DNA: TGTGCCACCAGTGACCCCGTGGCAGGCACCCTTAATGAGCAGTTCTTC. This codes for CATSDPVAGTLNEQFF.

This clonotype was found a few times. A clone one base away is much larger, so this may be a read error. CDR3 region: CASRGQGAGELFF. The CDR3 region has the DNA TGTGCCAGCAGGGGACAGGGGGCCGGGGAGCTGTTTTTT. The chain combines TRBV12-3 or TRBV12-4 with TRBJ2-2; 11 nucleotides match TRBD1. The CDR3 loop spans 13 amino acids. The trim removed 6 bases at V and 6 bases at J, leaving 0 bases unmatched.

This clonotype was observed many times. The CDR3 DNA reads as TGTGCCAGCGGAACCGGGTTGAATCAGCCCCAGCATTTT. Translation: CASGTGLNQPQHF. V and J are TRBV7-2 and TRBJ1-5, with no clear D. Germline V gene sequence: CDR1 SGHTA, CDR2 FQGNSA. Trimming pared 8 bases from V and 4 bases from J, leaving 12 bases between. This CDR3 has 13 residues. The full variable domain, rest sourced from reference TRBV7-2 and TRBJ1-5, is GAGVSQSPSNKVTEKGKDVELRCDPISGHTALYWYRQSLGQGLEFLIYFQGNSAPDKSGLPSDRFSAERTGGSVSTLTIQRTQQEDSAVYLCASGTGLNQPQHFGDGTRLSIL.

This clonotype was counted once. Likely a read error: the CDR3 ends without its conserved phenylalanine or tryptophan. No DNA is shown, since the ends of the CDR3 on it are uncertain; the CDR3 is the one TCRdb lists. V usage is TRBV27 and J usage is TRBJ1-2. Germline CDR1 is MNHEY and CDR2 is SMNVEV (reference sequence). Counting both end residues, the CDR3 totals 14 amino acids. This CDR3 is CASSLKRAGYGCTV.